This T cell receptor (beta chain) was sequenced during a study of somatic mutations in cytotoxic T cells in rheumatoid arthritis (dated by TCRdb to about 2017). About the investigation overall: Before any treatment started and right after they were diagnosed, patients gave peripheral blood samples (around 29 ml EDTA). Patient and control groups had essentially identical median ages. Sorted V beta1+ cells also underwent TCRB sequencing, and some V beta antibody-stained T-cell populations were flow-sorted at nearly 100% purity on a FACSAria II or Sony SH800. TCRB deep sequencing was performed for roughly 69 rheumatoid arthritis patients and 20 healthy controls. To characterize clonality, the study used TCRB deep sequencing while asking whether somatic mutations are carried by expanded CD8+ T-cell clones in newly diagnosed, untreated rheumatoid arthritis. Study-level results and caveats: An increase of CD8+ clonality with age was seen in patients (Spearman r ~ 0.45) but not in healthy controls. The finding that TRBV07 was slightly underrepresented in patients was left unadjusted for multiple comparisons. In about an eighth of the 65 patients the largest CD8+ clone exceeded 20% of CD8+ cells, and several identical CD8+ TCRB sequences were shared between blood and synovial fluid. The expanded CD8+ clones had unknown antigen targets, and not appearing in virus-specific databases did not rule out that they were virus-specific. CD8+ T-cell clonality did not differ significantly between rheumatoid arthritis patients and age-matched healthy controls.

Genomic DNA underwent TCRB CDR3 sequencing using the immunoSEQ assay. The study's own analysis went as follows. Published virus-specific TCRB sequences were compared with patient CD8+ clones larger than 1%, and only a few matches were found. The analyses included only productive TCRB rearrangements. Clonality was expressed as a Shannon entropy-based productive clonality index, with each clone defined by a unique TCRB CDR3 sequence. To calculate repertoire overlap between two samples, the template counts of each clone were considered relative to each sample's total templates. V-gene usage measured by flow cytometry correlated with TCRB sequencing V-gene usage, with a Spearman r of about 0.61. In TCRdb, the immuneACCESS table is reduced to in-frame sequences with V and J assigned. These tables do not hold every clone; where another copy was compared, an unresolved V gene accounts for under half, and the others remain unexplained. Clone size and V and J calls were adopted from that table, with D and trimming inferred from the DNA. The sample table lists tens of thousands of clones, about 81% of them with a count of one. 7.5% to 10% of the sample is held by the ten biggest clonotypes.

CDR1 and CDR2, per the germline V gene, are MNHNS and SASEGT. Trimming costs V 4 bases and J 2 bases, and their ends lie 6 bases apart. Taken from cysteine to phenylalanine, the CDR3 has 12 residues. Of all the DNA, just the CDR3 is kept, 36 bases in frame from base 1. About this clone: What antigen it recognizes has not been identified. No clone much larger than this one lies a single base away; base qualities are absent.

Flow cytometry confirmed the purity of CD4+ and CD8+ cells that had been isolated by positive magnetic bead selection on an AutoMACS. A TCR V beta antibody panel was used in flow cytometry to screen first for clonal expansions, which were then characterized by TCRB deep sequencing of sorted CD8+ fractions. Peripheral blood mononuclear cells were obtained using density gradient separation with Ficoll-Paque PLUS. Using Nucleospin Tissue or Tissue XS kits, DNA was extracted from CD4-enriched, CD8-enriched or PBMC samples, with quantification by a Qubit 2.0 fluorometer. The source of this sequence is an adult with rheumatoid arthritis. The specimen was CD8+ T cells sorted from blood. This chain joins TRBV6-1 to TRBJ2-7; D gene: possibly TRBD1, on 6 matching bases. The CDR3 region reads CASSGGPYEQYF. The sequence in DNA is TGTGCCAGCAGTGGGGGGCCCTACGAGCAGTACTTC.